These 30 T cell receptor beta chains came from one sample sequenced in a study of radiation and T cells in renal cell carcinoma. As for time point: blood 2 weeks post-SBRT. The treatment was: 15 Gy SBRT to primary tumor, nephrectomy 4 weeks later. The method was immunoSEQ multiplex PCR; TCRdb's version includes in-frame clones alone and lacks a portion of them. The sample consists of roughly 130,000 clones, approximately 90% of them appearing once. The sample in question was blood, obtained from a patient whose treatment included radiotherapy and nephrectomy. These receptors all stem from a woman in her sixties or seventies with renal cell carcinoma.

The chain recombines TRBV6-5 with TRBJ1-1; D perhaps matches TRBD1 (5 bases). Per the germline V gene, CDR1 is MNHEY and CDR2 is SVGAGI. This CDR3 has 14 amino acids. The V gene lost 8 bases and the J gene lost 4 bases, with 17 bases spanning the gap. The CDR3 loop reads CASSLGRIITEAFF. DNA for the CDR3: TGTGCCAGCTCGCTGGGACGGATAATCACTGAAGCTTTCTTT.

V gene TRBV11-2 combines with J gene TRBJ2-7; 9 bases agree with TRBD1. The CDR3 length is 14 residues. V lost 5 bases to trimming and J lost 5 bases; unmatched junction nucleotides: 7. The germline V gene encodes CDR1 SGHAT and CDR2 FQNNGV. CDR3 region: CASSKQGARDEQYF. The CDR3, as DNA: TGTGCCAGCAGCAAACAGGGGGCTAGAGACGAGCAGTACTTC.

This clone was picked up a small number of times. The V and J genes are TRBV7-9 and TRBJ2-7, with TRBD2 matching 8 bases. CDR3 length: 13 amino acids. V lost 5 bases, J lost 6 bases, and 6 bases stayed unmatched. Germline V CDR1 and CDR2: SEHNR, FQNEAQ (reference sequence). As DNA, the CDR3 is TGTGCCAGCAGCGCCGGGACTAGTACCGAGCAGTACTTC. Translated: CASSAGTSTEQYF.

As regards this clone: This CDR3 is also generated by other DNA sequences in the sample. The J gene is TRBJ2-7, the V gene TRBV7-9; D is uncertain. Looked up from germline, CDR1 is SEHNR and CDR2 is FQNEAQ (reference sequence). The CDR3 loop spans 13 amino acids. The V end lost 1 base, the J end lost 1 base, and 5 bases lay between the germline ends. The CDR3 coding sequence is TGTGCCAGCAGCTTAGAGAATTCCTACGAGCAGTACTTC. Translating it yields CASSLENSYEQYF.

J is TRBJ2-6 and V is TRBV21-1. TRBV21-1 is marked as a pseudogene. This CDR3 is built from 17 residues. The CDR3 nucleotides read TGTGCCAGCAGCAAAGGTCAGGGGAGGTCTGGGGCCAACGTCCTGACTTTC. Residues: CASSKGQGRSGANVLTF.

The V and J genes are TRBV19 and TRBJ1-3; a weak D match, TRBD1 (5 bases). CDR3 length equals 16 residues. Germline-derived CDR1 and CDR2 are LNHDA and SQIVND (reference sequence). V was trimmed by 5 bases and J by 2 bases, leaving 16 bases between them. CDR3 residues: CASSPQNKGPGNTIYF. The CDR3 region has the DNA TGTGCCAGTAGTCCCCAAAATAAGGGACCTGGAAACACCATATATTTT.

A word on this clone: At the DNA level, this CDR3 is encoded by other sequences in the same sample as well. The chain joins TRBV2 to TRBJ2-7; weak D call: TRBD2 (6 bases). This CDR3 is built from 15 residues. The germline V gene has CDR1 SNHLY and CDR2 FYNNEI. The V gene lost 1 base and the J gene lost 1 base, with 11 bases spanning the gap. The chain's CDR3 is CASSEGGGRSYEQYF. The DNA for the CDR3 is TGTGCCAGCAGTGAAGGGGGAGGACGGTCCTACGAGCAGTACTTC. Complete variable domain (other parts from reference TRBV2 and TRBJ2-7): EPEVTQTPSHQVTQMGQEVILRCVPISNHLYFYWYRQILGQKVEFLVSFYNNEISEKSEIFDDQFSVERPDGSNFTLKIRSTKLEDSAMYFCASSEGGGRSYEQYFGPGTRLTVT.

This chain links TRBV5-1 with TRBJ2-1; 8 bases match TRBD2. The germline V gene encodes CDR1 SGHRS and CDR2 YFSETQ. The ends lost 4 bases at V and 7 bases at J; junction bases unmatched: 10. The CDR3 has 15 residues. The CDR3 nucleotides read TGCGCCAGCAGCCCAAGCGGGGGAAGGCAGAATGAGCAGTTCTTC. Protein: CASSPSGGRQNEQFF.

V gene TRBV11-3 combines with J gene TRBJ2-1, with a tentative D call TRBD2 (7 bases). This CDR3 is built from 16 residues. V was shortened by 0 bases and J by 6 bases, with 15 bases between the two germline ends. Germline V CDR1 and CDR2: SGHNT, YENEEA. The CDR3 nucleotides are TGTGCCAGCAGCTTAGAGGCGGGGGCCTCCCCCAATGAGCAGTTCTTC. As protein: CASSLEAGASPNEQFF. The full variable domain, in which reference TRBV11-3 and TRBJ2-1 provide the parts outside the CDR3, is EAGVVQSPRYKIIEKKQPVAFWCNPISGHNTLYWYLQNLGQGPELLIRYENEEAVDDSQLPKDRFSAERLKGVDSTLKIQPAELGDSAVYLCASSLEAGASPNEQFFGPGTRLTVL.

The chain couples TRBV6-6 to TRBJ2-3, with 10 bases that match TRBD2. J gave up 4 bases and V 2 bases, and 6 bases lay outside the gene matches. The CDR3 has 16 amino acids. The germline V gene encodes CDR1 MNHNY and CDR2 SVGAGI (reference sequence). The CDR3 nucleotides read TGTGCCAGCAGTTACCCAAGCGGGGGGGTCCCAGATACGCAGTATTTT. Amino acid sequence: CASSYPSGGVPDTQYF.

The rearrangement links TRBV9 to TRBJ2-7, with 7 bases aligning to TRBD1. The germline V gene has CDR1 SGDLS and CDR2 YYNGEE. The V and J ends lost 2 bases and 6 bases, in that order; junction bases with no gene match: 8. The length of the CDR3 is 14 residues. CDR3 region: CASSVDRVFGEQYF. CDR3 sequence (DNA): TGTGCCAGCAGCGTCGACAGGGTTTTTGGCGAGCAGTACTTC.

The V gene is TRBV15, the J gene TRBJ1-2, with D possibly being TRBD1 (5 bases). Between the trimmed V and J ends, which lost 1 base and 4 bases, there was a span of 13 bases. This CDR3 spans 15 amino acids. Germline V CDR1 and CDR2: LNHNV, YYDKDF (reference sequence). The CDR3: CATSRGGTGLYGYTF. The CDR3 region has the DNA TGTGCCACCAGCAGAGGAGGGACGGGTCTCTATGGCTACACCTTC.

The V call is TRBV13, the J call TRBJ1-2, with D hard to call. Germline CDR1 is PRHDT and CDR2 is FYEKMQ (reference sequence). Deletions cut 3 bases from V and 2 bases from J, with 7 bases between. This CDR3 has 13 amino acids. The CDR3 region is CASSLGRNYGYTF. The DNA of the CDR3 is TGTGCCAGCAGCTTGGGGAGAAACTATGGCTACACCTTC.

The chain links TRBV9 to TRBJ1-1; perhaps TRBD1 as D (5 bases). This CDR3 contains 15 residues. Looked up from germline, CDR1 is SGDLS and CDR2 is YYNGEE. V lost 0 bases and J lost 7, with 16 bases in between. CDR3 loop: CASSVGAGRGDEAFF. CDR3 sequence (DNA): TGTGCCAGCAGCGTAGGGGCGGGTAGGGGAGATGAAGCTTTCTTT.

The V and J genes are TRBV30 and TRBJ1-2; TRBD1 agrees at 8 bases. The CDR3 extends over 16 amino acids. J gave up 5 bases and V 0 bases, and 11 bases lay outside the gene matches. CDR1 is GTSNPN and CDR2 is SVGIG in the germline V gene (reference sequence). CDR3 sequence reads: CAWSVRGRGREYGYTF. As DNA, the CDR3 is TGTGCCTGGAGTGTACGGGGCAGGGGGCGCGAATATGGCTACACCTTC. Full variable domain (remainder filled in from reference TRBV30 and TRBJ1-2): SQTIHQWPATLVQPVGSPLSLECTVEGTSNPNLYWYRQAAGRGLQLLFYSVGIGQISSEVPQNLSASRPQDRQFILSSKKLLLSDSGFYLCAWSVRGRGREYGYTFGSGTRLTVV.

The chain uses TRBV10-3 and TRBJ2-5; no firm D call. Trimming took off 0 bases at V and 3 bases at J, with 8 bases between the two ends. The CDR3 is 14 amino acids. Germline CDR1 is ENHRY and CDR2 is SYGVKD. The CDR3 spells CAISESSQKETQYF. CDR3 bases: TGTGCCATCAGTGAGTCGAGCCAGAAAGAGACCCAGTACTTC.

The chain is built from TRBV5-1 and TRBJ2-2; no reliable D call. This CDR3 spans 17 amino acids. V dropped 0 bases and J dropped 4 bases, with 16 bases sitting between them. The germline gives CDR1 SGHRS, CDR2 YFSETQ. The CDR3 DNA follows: TGCGCCAGCAGCTTGGCCTTGCCATCGGCCGGCACCGGGGAGCTGTTTTTT. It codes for CASSLALPSAGTGELFF.

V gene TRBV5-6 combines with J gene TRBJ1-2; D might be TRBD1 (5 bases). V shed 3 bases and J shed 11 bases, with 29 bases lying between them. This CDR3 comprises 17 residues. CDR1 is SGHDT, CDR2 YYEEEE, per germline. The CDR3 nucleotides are TGTGCCAGCAGCTCGAAGGACGGAATATTAACTATGGAGGGGTACACCTTC. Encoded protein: CASSSKDGILTMEGYTF. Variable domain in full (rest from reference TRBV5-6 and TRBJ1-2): DAGVTQSPTHLIKTRGQQVTLRCSPKSGHDTVSWYQQALGQGPQFIFQYYEEEERQRGNFPDRFSGHQFPNYSSELNVNALLLGDSALYLCASSSKDGILTMEGYTFGSGTRLTVV.

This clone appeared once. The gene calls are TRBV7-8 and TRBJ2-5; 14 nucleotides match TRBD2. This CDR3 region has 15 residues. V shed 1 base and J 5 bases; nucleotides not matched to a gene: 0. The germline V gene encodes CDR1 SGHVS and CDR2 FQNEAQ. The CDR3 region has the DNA TGTGCCAGCAGCTTAGGACTAGCGGGGGGGGAGACCCAGTACTTC. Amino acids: CASSLGLAGGETQYF.

The CDR3 DNA sequence: TGTGCCAGTAGCGCAATAGCGGGGGGAGGAGAGACCCAGTACTTC. Encoded protein: CASSAIAGGGETQYF. The genes are TRBV19 and TRBJ2-5; TRBD2 matches 10 bases. The CDR3 runs 15 residues. Trimming took 6 bases from V and 4 from J; bases not matched to a gene: 8. Germline V CDR1 and CDR2: LNHDA, SQIVND (reference sequence).

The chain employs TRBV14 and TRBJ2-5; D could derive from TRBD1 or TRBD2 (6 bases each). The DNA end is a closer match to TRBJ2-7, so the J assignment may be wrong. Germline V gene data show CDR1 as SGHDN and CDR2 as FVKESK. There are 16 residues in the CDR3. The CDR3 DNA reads TGTGCCAGCAGCCAAGATCTTGGGGGGCTGTCCCACGAGCAGTACTTC. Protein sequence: CASSQDLGGLSHEQYF.

The CDR3 coding sequence is TGTGCCAGTAGAAGGGCGAACACTGAAGCTTTCTTT. It is translated as CASRRANTEAFF. V is TRBV19 and J is TRBJ1-1; D is unresolved. The CDR3 has 12 amino acids. Germline-derived CDR1 and CDR2 are LNHDA and SQIVND (reference sequence). Trimming removed 6 bases at V and 1 base at J, with 6 bases between. Full variable domain (outside the CDR3, taken from reference TRBV19 and TRBJ1-1): DGGITQSPKYLFRKEGQNVTLSCEQNLNHDAMYWYRQDPGQGLRLIYYSQIVNDFQKGDIAEGYSVSREKKESFPLTVTSAQKNPTAFYLCASRRANTEAFFGQGTRLTVV.

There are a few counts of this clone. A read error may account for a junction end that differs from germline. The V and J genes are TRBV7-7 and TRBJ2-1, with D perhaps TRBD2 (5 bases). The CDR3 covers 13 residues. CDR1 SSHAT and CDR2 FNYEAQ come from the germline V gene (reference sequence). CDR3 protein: CASSLGDANEQFF. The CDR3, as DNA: TGTGCTAGCAGCTTGGGAGATGCCAATGAGCAGTTCTTC. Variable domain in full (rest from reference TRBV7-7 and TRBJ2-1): GAGVSQSPRYKVTKRGQDVTLRCDPISSHATLYWYQQALGQGPEFLTYFNYEAQPDKSGLPSDRFSAERPEGSISTLTIQRTEQRDSAMYRCASSLGDANEQFFGPGTRLTVL.

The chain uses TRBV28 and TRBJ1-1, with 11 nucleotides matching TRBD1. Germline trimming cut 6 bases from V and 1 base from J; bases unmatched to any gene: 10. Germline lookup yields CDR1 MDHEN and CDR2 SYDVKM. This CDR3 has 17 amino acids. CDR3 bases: TGTGCCAGCAGCTCCGGGACAGGGGGAACTTGGAACACTGAAGCTTTCTTT. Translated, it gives CASSSGTGGTWNTEAFF.

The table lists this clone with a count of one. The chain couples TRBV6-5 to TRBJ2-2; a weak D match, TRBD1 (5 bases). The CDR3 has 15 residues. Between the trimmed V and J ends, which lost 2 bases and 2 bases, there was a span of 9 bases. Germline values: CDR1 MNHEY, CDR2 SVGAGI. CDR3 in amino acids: CASSYGQINTGELFF. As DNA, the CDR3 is TGTGCCAGCAGTTACGGACAAATTAACACCGGGGAGCTGTTTTTT.

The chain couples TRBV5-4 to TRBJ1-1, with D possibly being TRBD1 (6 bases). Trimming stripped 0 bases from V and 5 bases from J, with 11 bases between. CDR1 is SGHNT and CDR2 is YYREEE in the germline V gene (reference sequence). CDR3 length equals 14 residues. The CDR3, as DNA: TGTGCCAGCAGCTTGGTAGGGGGTTTGACTGAAGCTTTCTTT. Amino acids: CASSLVGGLTEAFF.

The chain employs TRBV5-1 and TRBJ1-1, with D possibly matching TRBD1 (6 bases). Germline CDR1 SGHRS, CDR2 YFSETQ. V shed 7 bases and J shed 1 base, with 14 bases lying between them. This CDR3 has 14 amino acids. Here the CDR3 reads CASRPQGKNTEAFF. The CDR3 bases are TGCGCCAGCCGACCCCAGGGGAAGAACACTGAAGCTTTCTTT. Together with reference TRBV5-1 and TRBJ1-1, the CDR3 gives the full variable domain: KAGVTQTPRYLIKTRGQQVTLSCSPISGHRSVSWYQQTPGQGLQFLFEYFSETQRNKGNFPGRFSGRQFSNSRSEMNVSTLELGDSALYLCASRPQGKNTEAFFGQGTRLTVV.

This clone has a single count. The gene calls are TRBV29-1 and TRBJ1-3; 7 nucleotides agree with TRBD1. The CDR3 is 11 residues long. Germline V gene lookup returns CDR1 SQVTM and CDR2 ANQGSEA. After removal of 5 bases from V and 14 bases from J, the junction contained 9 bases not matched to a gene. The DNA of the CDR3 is TGCAGCGTTTTTGCCTGGGACAGCCTATATTTT. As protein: CSVFAWDSLYF.

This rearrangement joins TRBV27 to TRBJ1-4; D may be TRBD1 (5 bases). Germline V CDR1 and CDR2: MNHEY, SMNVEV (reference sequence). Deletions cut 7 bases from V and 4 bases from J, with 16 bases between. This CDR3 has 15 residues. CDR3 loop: CASKRQGTFNEKLFF. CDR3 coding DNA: TGTGCCAGCAAGAGGCAGGGCACTTTTAATGAAAAACTGTTTTTT.

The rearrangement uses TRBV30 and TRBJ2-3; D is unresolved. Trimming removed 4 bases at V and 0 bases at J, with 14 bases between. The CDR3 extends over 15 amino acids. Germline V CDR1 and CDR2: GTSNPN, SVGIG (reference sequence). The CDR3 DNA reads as TGTGCCTGGACCTTGCGACGGAGAAGCACAGATACGCAGTATTTT. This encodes CAWTLRRRSTDTQYF.